The text below deals with one TCR beta chain. Which antigen it targets is not known. No qualities accompany the bases; no much larger clone lies one base away. The sample comes from a study of blood T cell repertoires in COVID-19 (dated by TCRdb to about 2020). For the wider study: Collaborator samples came from the United States, Italy and Spain and covered acute and convalescent phases of COVID-19. The repertoires were made available in a free public database intended to serve as a resource for research on the immune response to SARS-CoV-2. The sample metadata nearly always contained a de-identified subject ID, COVID-19 status, age in years and sex. The prospective study material was composed of cDNA or gDNA derived from T cells, B-cell-depleted T cells, or PBMCs. Where available, HLA class I and class II types were taken from metadata supplied by the sample provider and were not determined by assay-based typing. Samples were obtained from the ongoing ImmuneRACE study (first 160 participants) and from 1,254 subjects provided by 6 global collaborators. The dataset comprised deeply sampled blood TCRbeta repertoires from subjects exposed to, actively infected with, or recovered from COVID-19. What the study reported, not specific to this receptor: The amount of clinical and demographic metadata varied by source and participant and was provided uncurated.

Enrolling through a virtual design, the prospective study's participants ranged in age from roughly 18 to 90 years and lived across more than 20 United States geographic areas. In the prospective study, participants were assigned to cohorts based on the clinical history participants reported in a screening survey and a study questionnaire. ImmuneRACE Cohort 3 recovered participants were defined by two consecutive negative NP/OP PCR tests, healthcare professional clearance, or symptom resolution. In the prospective study, whole blood, serum and a nasopharyngeal or oropharyngeal swab were collected from each participant by mobile phlebotomists. Additional blood draws and questionnaires over an approximately two-month period could optionally be provided by prospective study participants. Before DNA extraction, prospective study blood samples were shipped either frozen or at room temperature. TCRbeta CDR3 regions were amplified from genomic DNA using the immunoSEQ Assay, a bias-controlled multiplex PCR. The paper's processing steps were these. Nucleated cell counts per sample were estimated from amplification of reference gene primers within the assay. To quantify the absolute abundance of each unique TCRbeta CDR3 rearrangement, sequence reads were collapsed and filtered. For each sample, productive Simpson clonality was calculated as the square root of Simpson's diversity index across productive rearrangements. TCRdb obtained this table from immuneACCESS and retained in-frame rearrangements with V and J assigned. These tables miss some clones; where compared with another copy, unresolved V genes account for less than half of the shortfall, and the remainder is unexplained. V and J calls and clone size come straight from that table; D and trimming were deduced from the DNA. This sample comprises fewer than 200,000 clones, around four fifths of them detected only once. Of the sample, around 4.8% falls within the top ten clones.

Specimen: PBMCs or T cells enriched from blood (not recorded which). The receptor was derived from a woman in her forties or fifties who had recovered from COVID-19.

The encoded CDR3 is CASSLGGLDRPRGDEQFF. DNA sequence: TGTGCCAGCAGCTTAGGGGGGCTGGACAGGCCCCGCGGGGATGAGCAGTTCTTC. The rearrangement joined TRBV11-3 to TRBJ2-1; the D gene is perhaps TRBD1, on 7 matching bases. The CDR3 starts with the cysteine, ends with the phenylalanine, and has 18 residues. The read is trimmed to its CDR3 DNA, 54 bases read in frame from base 1. V was cut back by 1 base and J by 8 bases, leaving a gap of 24 bases between them. From a lookup of the germline V gene, CDR1 and CDR2 are SGHNT and YENEEA.